The clone carrying this TCR beta chain has ten or more counts. The authors sequenced patients whose flow cytometry had shown CD8+CD57+ cell expansion. Patients were therapy-naive when their blood was sampled. These data are taken from a study of CD8+CD57+ T cells in acquired aplastic anemia. The germline CDR1 and CDR2 sequences are SGDLS and YYNGEE. CDR3 length: 16 residues. V dropped 0 bases and J dropped 0 bases, with 10 bases sitting between them. The template for TCR beta VDJ and CDR3 sequence profiling was genomic DNA. Using its own MiXCR run on the reads, TCRdb lists one record per CDR3 protein. The sample lists 150,000 to 170,000 distinct CDR3 sequences; just over 50% were seen once.

The sequenced sample consisted of sorted CD4+, CD8+, or CD8+CD57+ T cells (not recorded which) from PBMCs. The chain couples TRBV9 to TRBJ2-1, with D perhaps assigned TRBD1 or TRBD2 (5 bases each). The sequence was collected from a human donor with aplastic anemia. CDR3 DNA sequence: TGTGCCAGCAGCGTAGGGGACCGTCCCTCCTACAATGAGCAGTTCTTC. It codes for CASSVGDRPSYNEQFF.